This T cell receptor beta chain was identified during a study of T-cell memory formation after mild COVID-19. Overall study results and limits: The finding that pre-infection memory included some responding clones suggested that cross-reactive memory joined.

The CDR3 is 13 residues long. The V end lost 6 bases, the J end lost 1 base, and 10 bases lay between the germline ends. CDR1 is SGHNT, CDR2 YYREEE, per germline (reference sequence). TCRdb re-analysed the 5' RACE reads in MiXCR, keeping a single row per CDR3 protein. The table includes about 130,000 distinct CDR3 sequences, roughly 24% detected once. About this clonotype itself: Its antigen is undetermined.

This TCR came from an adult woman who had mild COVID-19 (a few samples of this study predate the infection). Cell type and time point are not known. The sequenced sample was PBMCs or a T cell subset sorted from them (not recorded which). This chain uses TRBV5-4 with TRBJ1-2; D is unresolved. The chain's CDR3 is CASKDGINYGYTF. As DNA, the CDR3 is TGTGCCAGCAAGGACGGAATTAACTATGGCTACACCTTC.